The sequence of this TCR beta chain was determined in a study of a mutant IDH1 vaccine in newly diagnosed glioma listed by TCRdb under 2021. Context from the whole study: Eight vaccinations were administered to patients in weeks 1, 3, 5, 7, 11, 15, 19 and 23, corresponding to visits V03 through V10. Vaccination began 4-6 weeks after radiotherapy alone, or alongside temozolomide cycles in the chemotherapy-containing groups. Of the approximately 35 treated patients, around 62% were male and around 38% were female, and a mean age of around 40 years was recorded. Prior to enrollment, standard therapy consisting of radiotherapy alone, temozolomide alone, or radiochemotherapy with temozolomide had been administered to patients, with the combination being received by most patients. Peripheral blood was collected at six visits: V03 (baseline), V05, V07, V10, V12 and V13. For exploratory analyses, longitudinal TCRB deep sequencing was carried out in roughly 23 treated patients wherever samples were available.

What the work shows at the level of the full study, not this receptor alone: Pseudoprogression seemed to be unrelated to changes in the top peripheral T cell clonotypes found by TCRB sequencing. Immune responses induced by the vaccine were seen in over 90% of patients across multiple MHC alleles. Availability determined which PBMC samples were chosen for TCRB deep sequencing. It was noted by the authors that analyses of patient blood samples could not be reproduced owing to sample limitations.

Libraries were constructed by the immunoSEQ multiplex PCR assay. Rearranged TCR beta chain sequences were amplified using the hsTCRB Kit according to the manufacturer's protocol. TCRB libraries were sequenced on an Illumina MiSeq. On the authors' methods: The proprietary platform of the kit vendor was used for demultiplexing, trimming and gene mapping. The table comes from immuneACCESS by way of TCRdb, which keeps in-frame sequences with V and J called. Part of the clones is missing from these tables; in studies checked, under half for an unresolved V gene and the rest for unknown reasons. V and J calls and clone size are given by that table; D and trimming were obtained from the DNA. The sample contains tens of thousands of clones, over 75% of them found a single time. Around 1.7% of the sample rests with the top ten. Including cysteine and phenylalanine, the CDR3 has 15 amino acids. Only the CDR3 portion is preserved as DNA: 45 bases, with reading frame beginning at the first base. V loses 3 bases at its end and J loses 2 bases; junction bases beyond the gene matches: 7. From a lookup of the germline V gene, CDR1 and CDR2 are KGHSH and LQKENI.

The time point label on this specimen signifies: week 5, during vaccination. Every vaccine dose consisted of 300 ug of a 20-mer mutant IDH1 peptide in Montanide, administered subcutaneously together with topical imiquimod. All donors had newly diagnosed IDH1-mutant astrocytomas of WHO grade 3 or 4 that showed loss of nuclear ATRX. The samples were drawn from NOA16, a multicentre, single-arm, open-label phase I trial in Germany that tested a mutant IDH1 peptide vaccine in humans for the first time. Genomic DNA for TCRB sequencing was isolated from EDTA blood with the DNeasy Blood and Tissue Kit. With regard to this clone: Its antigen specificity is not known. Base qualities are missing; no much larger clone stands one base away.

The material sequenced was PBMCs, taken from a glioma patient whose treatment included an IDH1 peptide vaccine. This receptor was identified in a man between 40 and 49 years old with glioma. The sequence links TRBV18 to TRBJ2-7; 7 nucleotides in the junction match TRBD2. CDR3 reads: CASSPASGLPYEQYF. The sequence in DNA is TGTGCCAGCTCACCGGCTAGCGGTTTGCCCTACGAGCAGTACTTC. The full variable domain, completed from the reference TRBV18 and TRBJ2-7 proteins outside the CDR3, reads NAGVMQNPRHLVRRRGQEARLRCSPMKGHSHVYWYRQLPEEGLKFMVYLQKENIIDESGMPKERFSAEFPKEGPSILRIQQVVRGDSAAYFCASSPASGLPYEQYFGPGTRLTVT.